The table lists the clone carrying this TCR beta chain with a count of one. CD4+CD45RO+CD25- cells were isolated as memory CD4+ T cells. After constant-region reverse-primer amplification, full-length variable regions underwent semi-nested PCR with Nested Universal Primer A. One entry per CDR3 protein results from TCRdb running MiXCR on the 5' RACE reads. Among 55,000 to 70,000 distinct CDR3 sequences listed, around a quarter were seen once. Germline assignment: CDR1 DFQATT and CDR2 SNEGSKA (reference sequence). Trimming removed 4 bases from V and 4 bases from J, with 16 bases in between. The CDR3 covers 14 residues.

The receptor was derived from a female donor with breast cancer. Source material: tumor-infiltrating memory CD4+ T cells sorted from the breast tumor. Described subset: memory CD4+ T cells, CD4+CD45RO+CD25-. The chain has TRBV20-1 and TRBJ2-5, with D uncertain. CDR3 amino acids: CSAKSPWGLETQYF. DNA of the CDR3: TGCAGTGCTAAATCGCCGTGGGGATTAGAGACCCAGTACTTC.